Listed below are T cell receptor beta chains from one sample, sequenced in a study of identical twins. A single record per CDR3 protein comes from TCRdb applying MiXCR to the 5' RACE reads. This table holds some 240,000 distinct CDR3 sequences, 10% found once. The sequenced sample was memory T cells sorted from blood. The receptor set was obtained from a man aged 50 or older in good health. Both conserved end residues are part of each CDR3. The D gene is left open where the match is weak. Only some rows state a clone size, as once, few, many or a class for expanded clones.

d_call j_call clone_size v_call cdr3_nt cdr3_aa
NA TRBJ2-7 NA TRBV28 TGTGCCAGCAGTTTAATCCGGCAGAGCTACGAGCAGTACTTC CASSLIRQSYEQYF
NA TRBJ2-7 many TRBV2 TGTGCCAGCAGTGCGGTTCCCTCCTACGAGCAGTACTTC CASSAVPSYEQYF
TRBD2 TRBJ2-5 few TRBV11-2 TGTGCCAGCAGCTTAGTAGGTGGTAGCGGGGGAGAGCAAGAGACCCAGTACTTC CASSLVGGSGGEQETQYF
TRBD2 TRBJ2-5 many TRBV7-2 TGTGCCAGCAGCTTAGCGCTTTTAGCGGGGAGGACCCAGTACTTC CASSLALLAGRTQYF
NA TRBJ1-4 few TRBV12-3/TRBV12-4 TGTGCCAGCAGTCCCGGGACTCCAGAACTGTTTTTT CASSPGTPELFF
NA TRBJ2-5 NA TRBV7-9 TGTGCCAGCAGCTTAGGTATTACGGAAGAGACCCAGTACTTC CASSLGITEETQYF
TRBD2 TRBJ2-2 many TRBV7-8 TGTGCCAGCAGCTTAGGGGCGGGGGGGATCACCGGGGAGCTGTTTTTT CASSLGAGGITGELFF
TRBD2 TRBJ2-3 many TRBV10-2 TGCGCCAGCAGTGAGATACCTAGCGGGGGGAACCCAGATACGCAGTATTTT CASSEIPSGGNPDTQYF
TRBD2 TRBJ2-7 few TRBV29-1 TGCAGCGTTGATGGGTTAGCGGGAGTCTCCCGCTCCTACGAGCAGTACTTC CSVDGLAGVSRSYEQYF
NA TRBJ2-3 many TRBV3-1 TGTGCCAGCAGCACGGGGTATAGCACAGATACGCAGTATTTT CASSTGYSTDTQYF
NA TRBJ1-1 few TRBV5-4 TGTGCCAGCAGCTTGGGGGCCAGGGCAAACACTGAAGCTTTCTTT CASSLGARANTEAFF
NA TRBJ2-2 many TRBV4-3 TGCGCCAGCAGCCACTTAGACCTTTTTGAAAACACCGGGGAGCTGTTTTTT CASSHLDLFENTGELFF
TRBD1 TRBJ1-1 many TRBV7-8 TGTGCCAGCAGCTTAGCAGGACAGGTTAACACTGAAGCTTTCTTT CASSLAGQVNTEAFF
NA TRBJ1-6 NA TRBV20-1 TGCAGTGCTAGAGCCCCCGGGAGCTCCTATAATTCACCCCTCCACTTT CSARAPGSSYNSPLHF
NA TRBJ2-7 many TRBV7-2 TGTGCCAGCAGCTTCCCCCCTCAAACCTACGAGCAGTACTTC CASSFPPQTYEQYF
TRBD1 TRBJ2-7 NA TRBV28 TGTGCCAGCAGTTTGGTTAGGGGGCCCCAGTACTTC CASSLVRGPQYF
NA TRBJ2-2 many TRBV20-1 TGCAGTGCTAAGAGTAGCCGGACCGGGGAGCTGTTTTTT CSAKSSRTGELFF
TRBD2 TRBJ2-3 few TRBV7-9 TGTGCCAGCAGCTCCTTGACTAGCGGGGCCAGCACAGATACGCAGTATTTT CASSSLTSGASTDTQYF
NA TRBJ2-2 once TRBV5-1 NA CASRPPAPGSCFF
TRBD1 TRBJ2-2 few TRBV12-3/TRBV12-4 TGTGCCAGCAGCCCTCGCCCTACAGGGGTCACCGGGGAGCTGTTTTTT CASSPRPTGVTGELFF
TRBD1 TRBJ2-3 NA TRBV5-1 TGCGCCAGCAGGTCCGGGACAGGGGGCCCTGATACGCAGTATTTT CASRSGTGGPDTQYF
TRBD1 TRBJ1-5 many TRBV20-1 TGCAGTGCGGAGCAGCCTACAGGGGGCGGGCAGCCCCAGCATTTT CSAEQPTGGGQPQHF
NA TRBJ1-2 NA TRBV29-1 TGCAGCGTTGGGACTTCAGGGGCGACTCTTTCCGGCTACACCTTC CSVGTSGATLSGYTF
NA TRBJ2-3 few TRBV7-8 TGTGCCAGCAGCTCCAGGGTAGATGGCACAGATACGCAGTATTTT CASSSRVDGTDTQYF
TRBD2 TRBJ2-7 many TRBV20-1 TGCAGTGCTAGAGAGTTAGCGGGAGTTGGCGAGCAGTACTTC CSARELAGVGEQYF
NA TRBJ1-2 NA TRBV20-1 TGCAGTGCTAGTTACCGGTTTGGTGGCTATGGCTACACCTTC CSASYRFGGYGYTF
NA TRBJ2-7 many TRBV3-1 TGTGCCAGCAGCCGGTCGGGACCCGCGGGCGGCGAGCAGTACTTC CASSRSGPAGGEQYF
NA TRBJ2-7 NA TRBV25-1 TGTACAAAAATTAGTGGAGACTACGAGCAGTACTTC CTKISGDYEQYF
NA TRBJ1-2 many TRBV29-1 TGCAGCGTAACAACAGGGACCTATGGCTACACCTTC CSVTTGTYGYTF
NA TRBJ1-4 many TRBV5-1 TGCGCCAGCAGCTTGAAGATACCCGACGAAAAACTGTTTTTT CASSLKIPDEKLFF
TRBD2 TRBJ2-1 many TRBV28 TGTGCCAGCAGTGGGACTAGCGGGACGGTCGGTGAGCAGTTCTTC CASSGTSGTVGEQFF
NA TRBJ1-1 few TRBV5-6 TGTGCCAGCAGCTTGTCAGGGGTGAAGGGTGAAGCTTTCTTT CASSLSGVKGEAFF
TRBD1 TRBJ1-2 NA TRBV4-3 TGCGCCAGCAGCCCGACAGGGCAGTACGTCTATGGCTACACCTTC CASSPTGQYVYGYTF
TRBD1 TRBJ2-1 NA TRBV4-1 TGCGCCAGCAGCCAAGGCCCTCTAGCGACAGGGGAGTTCTTC CASSQGPLATGEFF
NA TRBJ2-2 NA TRBV3-1 TGTGCCAGCAGCCAAGTGGCATTCGAGAGGGGGACCGGGGAGCTGGTTTTT CASSQVAFERGTGELVF
NA TRBJ1-2 many TRBV29-1 TGCAGCGTTGAAGAGGGGTTATCTAACTATGGCTACACCTTC CSVEEGLSNYGYTF
NA TRBJ2-3 many TRBV5-6 TGTGCCAGCAGCTTGCGGGGACTCCGAGTTTCATACGATACGCAGTATTTT CASSLRGLRVSYDTQYF
NA TRBJ2-5 many TRBV7-9 TGTGCCAGCAGCCCTCTAGAGTACCAAGAGACCCAGTACTTC CASSPLEYQETQYF
NA TRBJ1-1 many TRBV6-5 TGTGCCAGCAGTTACGGCGGACAGCTGAACACTGAAGCTTTCTTT CASSYGGQLNTEAFF
NA TRBJ2-5 NA TRBV5-4 TGTGCCAGCAGCTTGGCCTCGGAGCAGTGGAAGACCCAGTACTTC CASSLASEQWKTQYF
NA TRBJ1-6 NA TRBV6-1 TGTGCCAGCAGCGAAACTACAGGGTCTCATTCACCCCTCCACTTT CASSETTGSHSPLHF
TRBD2 TRBJ2-1 many TRBV12-3/TRBV12-4 TGTGCCAGCAGGGGAGGGTTATTGCCCAGGGATGAGCAGTTCTTC CASRGGLLPRDEQFF